A selection of T cell receptor beta chains follows, all from one sample in a study of blood T cell repertoires in COVID-19. Sequencing was performed with immunoSEQ multiplex PCR; in TCRdb, only in-frame clones are kept and a portion is missing. The sample records about 150,000 clones, 84% being singletons. Source material: peripheral blood. The receptors come from a man aged 65 to 79 with acute or convalescent COVID-19. Both conserved end residues are part of each CDR3. D genes are given only for firm matches. Expanded clones are given a class, and other clones once, few, many or no size at all.

V	J	D	size	CDR3	DNA
TRBV11-3	TRBJ1-4	NA	NA	CASSLDPYRELRPEKLFF	TGTGCCAGCAGCTTAGATCCGTACAGGGAGCTTAGGCCTGAAAAACTGTTTTTT
TRBV4-2	TRBJ2-3	TRBD2	NA	CASSARLAGEADTQYF	TGTGCCAGCAGCGCGAGGCTAGCGGGGGAGGCAGATACGCAGTATTTT
TRBV5-5	TRBJ2-1	TRBD2	NA	CASSLTAGGSYNEQFF	TGTGCCAGCAGCCTCACCGCGGGGGGATCCTACAATGAGCAGTTCTTC
TRBV6-1	TRBJ1-5	TRBD1	NA	CASSDLGQGFFQPQHF	TGTGCCAGCAGTGACCTAGGACAGGGCTTCTTCCAGCCCCAGCATTTT
TRBV27	TRBJ2-1	NA	NA	CASSLYGARNNEQFF	TGTGCCAGCAGTTTATATGGGGCTCGAAACAATGAGCAGTTCTTC
TRBV11-2	TRBJ2-3	NA	NA	CASSLVGAGKSTDTQYF	TGTGCCAGCAGCTTAGTCGGCGCAGGGAAGAGCACAGATACGCAGTATTTT
TRBV2	TRBJ1-1	TRBD1	NA	CASSVGQGGDTEAFF	TGTGCCAGCAGTGTAGGACAGGGGGGGGACACTGAAGCTTTCTTT
TRBV11-2	TRBJ1-6	TRBD1	NA	CASSLDPGQSPLHF	TGTGCCAGCAGCTTAGACCCGGGACAGTCACCCCTCCACTTT
TRBV5-1	TRBJ2-5	NA	NA	CASSLGGQYQETQYF	TGCGCCAGCAGCTTGGGGGGGCAGTACCAAGAGACCCAGTACTTC
TRBV6-5	TRBJ1-6	NA	once	CASTRGIGSPLHF	TGTGCCAGCACTCGAGGGATCGGTTCACCCCTCCACTTT